A selection of T cell receptor beta chains follows, all from one sample in a study of T cell responses to AZD1222 COVID-19 vaccine. TCRdb's copy holds only in-frame clones and misses some; the assay was immunoSEQ multiplex PCR. Of some 140,000 clones in the sample, nearly 90% were seen once. The source material was peripheral blood, sampled 28 days after the second AZD1222 dose. Receptors were obtained from an adult who received the AZD1222 COVID-19 vaccine. Both conserved end residues are part of each CDR3. Each record gives: V gene, J gene, clone size, D gene, CDR3 protein, CDR3 DNA. D genes are given only for firm matches. Not all rows give a size; the values are once, few, many and, for expanded clones, a class.

v_call: TRBV6-2/TRBV6-3
j_call: TRBJ2-1
clone_size: -
d_call: -
cdr3_aa: CASTPRIVNEQFF
cdr3_nt: TGTGCCAGCACCCCTAGGATAGTCAATGAGCAGTTCTTC

v_call: TRBV5-4
j_call: TRBJ2-1
clone_size: -
d_call: TRBD2
cdr3_aa: CASSLETTSGGNEQFF
cdr3_nt: TGTGCCAGCAGCTTGGAGACGACTAGCGGGGGTAATGAGCAGTTCTTC

v_call: TRBV5-1
j_call: TRBJ2-1
clone_size: few
d_call: -
cdr3_aa: CASSGNFDVSYNEQFF
cdr3_nt: TGCGCCAGCAGCGGAAACTTCGATGTCTCCTACAATGAGCAGTTCTTC

v_call: TRBV5-1
j_call: TRBJ2-3
clone_size: -
d_call: -
cdr3_aa: CASRQGLDTDTQYF
cdr3_nt: TGCGCCAGTCGGCAGGGGCTGGACACAGATACGCAGTATTTT

v_call: TRBV5-5
j_call: TRBJ1-4
clone_size: -
d_call: TRBD1
cdr3_aa: CASSKGQGAGTNEKLFF
cdr3_nt: TGTGCCAGCAGCAAGGGACAGGGGGCTGGAACTAATGAAAAACTGTTTTTT

v_call: TRBV6-2/TRBV6-3
j_call: TRBJ1-2
clone_size: -
d_call: -
cdr3_aa: CASIPTPGFYGYTF
cdr3_nt: TGTGCCAGCATCCCTACCCCGGGCTTCTATGGCTACACCTTC

v_call: TRBV5-8
j_call: TRBJ2-7
clone_size: once
d_call: -
cdr3_aa: CASSQEWGNEQYF
cdr3_nt: TGTGCCAGCAGCCAGGAGTGGGGGAACGAGCAGTACTTC

v_call: TRBV2
j_call: TRBJ1-1
clone_size: -
d_call: -
cdr3_aa: CASLEQLSPLKAFF
cdr3_nt: TGTGCCAGCCTTGAACAGCTATCTCCTTTGAAAGCTTTCTTT

v_call: TRBV6-5
j_call: TRBJ2-7
clone_size: -
d_call: TRBD2
cdr3_aa: CASSYRASGPSYEQYF
cdr3_nt: TGTGCCAGCAGTTACAGAGCTAGCGGTCCATCCTACGAGCAGTACTTC

v_call: TRBV27
j_call: TRBJ1-5
clone_size: -
d_call: -
cdr3_aa: CASSPWVGGPTQPQHF
cdr3_nt: TGTGCCAGCAGCCCCTGGGTGGGGGGCCCCACTCAGCCCCAGCATTTT

v_call: TRBV19
j_call: TRBJ1-2
clone_size: -
d_call: TRBD1
cdr3_aa: CASSIWDRADYGYTF
cdr3_nt: TGTGCCAGTAGTATCTGGGACAGGGCAGACTATGGCTACACCTTC

v_call: TRBV5-1
j_call: TRBJ1-2
clone_size: -
d_call: -
cdr3_aa: CASSLDGRTRINYGYTF
cdr3_nt: TGCGCCAGCAGCTTGGATGGTAGGACGCGGATTAACTATGGCTACACCTTC

v_call: TRBV6-5
j_call: TRBJ1-3
clone_size: -
d_call: -
cdr3_aa: CASSYSNQGSGNTIYF
cdr3_nt: TGTGCCAGCAGTTACTCGAACCAGGGGAGTGGAAACACCATATATTTT

v_call: TRBV27
j_call: TRBJ2-2
clone_size: few
d_call: -
cdr3_aa: CASRRTNTGELFF
cdr3_nt: TGTGCCAGTCGACGTACGAACACCGGGGAGCTGTTTTTT

v_call: TRBV5-1
j_call: TRBJ1-5
clone_size: -
d_call: -
cdr3_aa: CASSLAGHVNQPQHF
cdr3_nt: TGCGCCAGCAGCTTGGCCGGACACGTCAATCAGCCCCAGCATTTT

v_call: TRBV11-2
j_call: TRBJ2-7
clone_size: -
d_call: -
cdr3_aa: CASSLAWLHEQYF
cdr3_nt: TGTGCCAGCAGCTTAGCTTGGTTACACGAGCAGTACTTC

v_call: TRBV28
j_call: TRBJ1-3
clone_size: -
d_call: -
cdr3_aa: CASSLYERNTIYF
cdr3_nt: TGTGCCAGCAGTTTATATGAGAGAAACACCATATATTTT

v_call: TRBV5-1
j_call: TRBJ1-1
clone_size: once
d_call: -
cdr3_aa: CASSEYKNTEAFF
cdr3_nt: TGCGCCAGCAGCGAATACAAGAACACTGAAGCTTTCTTT

v_call: TRBV3-1/TRBV3-2
j_call: TRBJ2-3
clone_size: -
d_call: -
cdr3_aa: CASSQAGTDTQYF
cdr3_nt: TGTGCCAGCAGCCAAGCCGGGACAGATACGCAGTATTTT

v_call: TRBV7-9
j_call: TRBJ1-4
clone_size: -
d_call: TRBD1
cdr3_aa: CASSSQGLTNEKLFF
cdr3_nt: TGTGCCAGCAGCTCACAGGGGCTAACTAATGAAAAACTGTTTTTT

v_call: TRBV24-1
j_call: TRBJ2-2
clone_size: -
d_call: -
cdr3_aa: CATSDFSHMDCIRELFF
cdr3_nt: TGTGCCACCAGTGATTTTTCCCACATGGATTGTATCCGGGAGCTGTTTTTT

v_call: TRBV7-9
j_call: TRBJ1-2
clone_size: once
d_call: -
cdr3_aa: CASSHSPNGGYTF
cdr3_nt: TGTGCCAGCAGCCATTCCCCCAATGGAGGCTACACCTTC

v_call: TRBV9
j_call: TRBJ1-1
clone_size: -
d_call: TRBD1
cdr3_aa: CASSVGGQGGTEAFF
cdr3_nt: TGTGCCAGCAGCGTAGGGGGACAGGGTGGCACTGAAGCTTTCTTT

v_call: TRBV29-1
j_call: TRBJ2-3
clone_size: -
d_call: -
cdr3_aa: CSGGWGGPADTQYF
cdr3_nt: TGCAGCGGCGGATGGGGGGGCCCGGCGGATACGCAGTATTTT

v_call: TRBV7-2
j_call: TRBJ1-2
clone_size: -
d_call: TRBD1
cdr3_aa: CASSLVGGGAIGYTF
cdr3_nt: TGTGCCAGCAGCTTAGTGGGAGGGGGCGCGATTGGCTACACCTTC

v_call: TRBV18
j_call: TRBJ1-4
clone_size: once
d_call: -
cdr3_aa: CASSPRPPSANEKLFF
cdr3_nt: TGTGCCAGCTCACCGAGGCCCCCATCGGCTAATGAAAAACTGTTTTTT

v_call: TRBV19
j_call: TRBJ2-7
clone_size: -
d_call: -
cdr3_aa: CASSIGSSGSSYEQYF
cdr3_nt: TGTGCCAGTAGTATAGGGTCGTCGGGAAGCTCCTACGAGCAGTACTTC

v_call: TRBV15
j_call: TRBJ2-5
clone_size: -
d_call: TRBD1
cdr3_aa: CATSLQGSGETQYF
cdr3_nt: TGTGCCACCAGCTTACAGGGGTCGGGGGAGACCCAGTACTTC

v_call: TRBV24-1
j_call: TRBJ2-5
clone_size: -
d_call: TRBD1
cdr3_aa: CATSDSTGQSETQYF
cdr3_nt: TGTGCCACCAGTGATTCAACGGGACAGTCGGAGACCCAGTACTTC

v_call: TRBV27
j_call: TRBJ1-2
clone_size: -
d_call: -
cdr3_aa: CASSLAGTNYGYTF
cdr3_nt: TGTGCCAGCAGTTTGGCGGGAACTAACTATGGCTACACCTTC

v_call: TRBV12-3/TRBV12-4
j_call: TRBJ2-7
clone_size: -
d_call: -
cdr3_aa: CASSFWTTYEQYF
cdr3_nt: TGTGCCAGCAGTTTTTGGACTACCTACGAGCAGTACTTC

v_call: TRBV10-1
j_call: TRBJ2-7
clone_size: few
d_call: -
cdr3_aa: CASSNGDLGSEQYF
cdr3_nt: TGCGCCAGCAGCAACGGGGACTTAGGTTCCGAGCAGTACTTC

v_call: TRBV5-1
j_call: TRBJ2-2
clone_size: -
d_call: -
cdr3_aa: CASSLEGPGELFF
cdr3_nt: TGCGCCAGCAGCTTGGAAGGGCCCGGGGAGCTGTTTTTT

v_call: TRBV10-2
j_call: TRBJ2-5
clone_size: -
d_call: TRBD1
cdr3_aa: CASSESDRGGETQYF
cdr3_nt: TGCGCCAGCAGTGAGTCGGACAGGGGGGGAGAGACCCAGTACTTC

v_call: TRBV6-4
j_call: TRBJ1-1
clone_size: few
d_call: -
cdr3_aa: CASRDCMNTEAFF
cdr3_nt: TGTGCCAGCAGGGACTGCATGAACACTGAAGCTTTCTTT

v_call: TRBV27
j_call: TRBJ2-3
clone_size: -
d_call: -
cdr3_aa: CASSHMGRDTQYF
cdr3_nt: TGTGCCAGCAGTCATATGGGAAGAGATACGCAGTATTTT

v_call: TRBV5-1
j_call: TRBJ2-2
clone_size: -
d_call: -
cdr3_aa: CASSFIGSETGELFF
cdr3_nt: TGCGCCAGCAGCTTCATTGGGAGTGAAACCGGGGAGCTGTTTTTT

v_call: TRBV4-1
j_call: TRBJ2-7
clone_size: -
d_call: TRBD1
cdr3_aa: CASSQVGQGVYEQYF
cdr3_nt: TGCGCCAGCAGCCAAGTCGGTCAGGGGGTCTACGAGCAGTACTTC

v_call: TRBV7-2
j_call: TRBJ2-5
clone_size: few
d_call: TRBD2
cdr3_aa: CASSPPPGTSGISETQYF
cdr3_nt: TGTGCCAGCAGCCCACCCCCCGGGACTAGCGGCATCTCGGAGACCCAGTACTTC

v_call: TRBV7-8
j_call: TRBJ2-1
clone_size: -
d_call: -
cdr3_aa: CASSRGSSYNEQFF
cdr3_nt: TGTGCCAGCAGCAGGGGGAGCTCCTACAATGAGCAGTTCTTC

v_call: TRBV6-1
j_call: TRBJ1-3
clone_size: -
d_call: -
cdr3_aa: CASSQDRREGGNTIYF
cdr3_nt: TGTGCCAGCAGTCAAGACAGGCGGGAAGGTGGAAACACCATATATTTT

v_call: TRBV12-3/TRBV12-4
j_call: TRBJ1-5
clone_size: -
d_call: -
cdr3_aa: CASSSARQPQHF
cdr3_nt: TGTGCCAGCAGCTCGGCAAGACAGCCCCAGCATTTT

v_call: TRBV7-8
j_call: TRBJ2-5
clone_size: -
d_call: -
cdr3_aa: CASSRGRVGQETQYF
cdr3_nt: TGTGCCAGCAGCCGAGGCAGAGTGGGGCAAGAGACCCAGTACTTC